The T cell receptor beta chain described here comes from a study of post-analysis software for immune sequencing data. Researchers reported that TCR beta cDNA libraries carried unique molecular identifiers. Via MiXCR, TCRdb re-called the PCR reads, giving one row per CDR3 protein. The sample records more than 450,000 distinct CDR3 sequences, about a third being singletons. A word on this clonotype: Its specificity is not known.

General study findings and limits: Patients had higher frequencies than controls of about five TRBV segments, including TRBV5-6, TRBV5-1 and TRBV20-1.

This CDR3 region has 12 residues. With 3 bases removed from V and 0 bases from J, the gap between germline ends came to 6 bases. Germline CDR1 reads DFQATT; CDR2 reads SNEGSKA (reference sequence). The TCR originated in a girl aged 2-17 years with multiple sclerosis. This chain connects TRBV20-1 to TRBJ2-7; D not resolved. Sequenced input: blood. CDR3 loop: CSASVYSYEQYF. CDR3 coding DNA: TGCAGTGCTAGTGTCTACTCCTACGAGCAGTACTTC.